Given below is one T cell receptor beta chain in context. Its antigen is unknown. These data originate in a study of T cell repertoires in cytomegalovirus infection. Study-level information: CMV epitopes in the study were HLA-C-restricted (recently identified) and HLA-B-restricted (well studied). Public TCR beta signatures were indicative of both CMV infection and a matching HLA type. The study's findings and limits: Clonotypes of TCR beta that were HLA-C-restricted and CMV-specific dominated the ex vivo response. Using cumulative public TCR beta family frequency, the authors identified those who carried CMV together with the relevant HLA.

Germline V gene lookup returns CDR1 MNHEY and CDR2 SVGAGI. V lost 0 bases, J lost 4 bases, and 8 bases stayed unmatched. The CDR3 is 16 residues long. Using its own MiXCR run on the reads, TCRdb lists one record per CDR3 protein. The table lists hundreds of thousands of distinct CDR3 sequences, roughly a third of them singletons. The sequence was collected from a human donor in good health (CMV status not recorded). Some clones in this sample may be carry-over from other donors' samples. The J gene is TRBJ2-7, the V gene TRBV6-5; 8 bases agree with TRBD2. This specimen was cultured PBMCs, taken from culture after CMV antigen stimulation. CDR3 protein: CASSYSGLDLSYEQYF. The CDR3 region has the DNA TGTGCCAGCAGTTACTCGGGACTAGACCTCTCTTACGAGCAGTACTTC.